This T cell receptor beta chain was sequenced during a study of cytomegalovirus exposure and HLA in healthy donors. Amplification used 60 Vbeta primers and 13 Jbeta primers. Profiled with immunoSEQ multiplex PCR; TCRdb holds only in-frame clones, not every one. This sample contains some 75,000 clones. Donors likely had unrecorded immune exposures despite being nominally healthy when sampled. CDR1 is SGHNT, CDR2 YYREEE, per germline (reference sequence). V was pared by 3 bases and J by 3 bases, with 9 bases of the junction left unmatched. This CDR3 is 16 amino acids long. The gene calls are TRBV5-4 and TRBJ2-5, with 9 bases lining up with TRBD2. What was sequenced was PBMCs. This clonotype was sampled from a boy between 10 and 17 years old in good health and CMV-seronegative. The CDR3 bases are TGTGCCAGCAGCTCGTCAGTGCGGGAGGGTAAAGAGACCCAGTACTTC. Amino acid sequence: CASSSSVREGKETQYF.